The TCR beta chain under discussion was sequenced for a study of cytomegalovirus exposure and HLA in healthy donors. With respect to this clone: Within the sample, other DNA sequences also encode this same CDR3.

PCR amplification relied on 60 Vbeta primers (plus 13 Jbeta primers). The assay was immunoSEQ multiplex PCR, and TCRdb's table has in-frame clones only and misses some. The sample lists 150,000 to 200,000 clones, roughly 80% occurring once. Material: PBMCs. The sequence was collected from a man younger than 35 in good health and CMV-seronegative.

In nucleotides, the CDR3 is TGCAGTGCTAGCCCCCGGTACGAGCAGTACTTC. It is translated as CSASPRYEQYF. The rearrangement uses TRBV20-1 and TRBJ2-7; D remains ambiguous. The CDR3 runs 11 residues. V dropped 3 bases and J dropped 4 bases, with 7 bases sitting between them. CDR1 is DFQATT and CDR2 is SNEGSKA in the germline V gene (reference sequence).